This is a list of T cell receptor beta chains from one sample in a study of blood T cell repertoires in COVID-19. Profiling relied on immunoSEQ multiplex PCR, and the TCRdb table lists in-frame clones only, not all of them. The sample holds about 280,000 clones, around 88% seen once. Sequenced sample: PBMCs or T cells enriched from blood (not recorded which). The source of these receptors is a woman in her thirties or forties who had recovered from COVID-19. Both conserved end residues are part of each CDR3. For some rows the clone size is stated as once, few or many, or as a class when expanded; others skip it.

clone size: many
J gene: TRBJ2-1
V gene: TRBV5-4
CDR3 protein: CASSPASGRFGEQFF

clone size: NA
J gene: TRBJ2-2
V gene: TRBV19
CDR3 protein: CASSNEFGTRNTGELFF

clone size: NA
J gene: TRBJ1-2
V gene: TRBV28
CDR3 protein: CASSFGGTIRANYGYTF

clone size: NA
J gene: TRBJ2-3
V gene: TRBV9
CDR3 protein: CASNRLGGSTDTQYF

clone size: NA
J gene: TRBJ1-5
V gene: TRBV18
CDR3 protein: CASSNRQGNNQPQHF

clone size: NA
J gene: TRBJ1-5
V gene: TRBV18
CDR3 protein: CASSRTDNQPQHF

clone size: NA
J gene: TRBJ2-1
V gene: TRBV7-2
CDR3 protein: CASSSGQGIYNEQFF

clone size: NA
J gene: TRBJ1-6
V gene: TRBV27
CDR3 protein: CASSLGAYRYNSPLHF

clone size: NA
J gene: TRBJ2-7
V gene: TRBV7-9
CDR3 protein: CASSSDPGLAGGDEQYF

clone size: NA
J gene: TRBJ2-2
V gene: TRBV5-1
CDR3 protein: CAASDTNTGELFF

clone size: NA
J gene: TRBJ2-5
V gene: TRBV6-5
CDR3 protein: CASRSSGQETQYF

clone size: NA
J gene: TRBJ2-1
V gene: TRBV10-1
CDR3 protein: CASSRTSGSFYNEQFF

clone size: NA
J gene: TRBJ2-2
V gene: TRBV24-1
CDR3 protein: CATSDRLTSLGTGELFF

clone size: NA
J gene: TRBJ2-5
V gene: TRBV28
CDR3 protein: CASSLPPSGRGETQYF

clone size: NA
J gene: TRBJ2-3
V gene: TRBV24-1
CDR3 protein: CATSDLSAGDAKDTQYF

clone size: NA
J gene: TRBJ2-7
V gene: TRBV4-2
CDR3 protein: CASSQVSGMASYEQYF

clone size: once
J gene: TRBJ2-1
V gene: TRBV4-3
CDR3 protein: CASSPGQGGTSGLNEQFF

clone size: NA
J gene: TRBJ2-7
V gene: TRBV4-2
CDR3 protein: CASSQELTSGIREQYF

clone size: NA
J gene: TRBJ2-3
V gene: TRBV7-3
CDR3 protein: CASSSRLAGVTDTQYF

clone size: NA
J gene: TRBJ2-5
V gene: TRBV18
CDR3 protein: CASSPRQGEGTQYF

clone size: NA
J gene: TRBJ2-1
V gene: TRBV13
CDR3 protein: CASRASGLYNEQFF

clone size: NA
J gene: TRBJ1-5
V gene: TRBV5-5
CDR3 protein: CASSLGAGAWNQPQHF

clone size: NA
J gene: TRBJ2-7
V gene: TRBV5-1
CDR3 protein: CASSLEPSGTAEEQYF

clone size: NA
J gene: TRBJ1-1
V gene: TRBV18
CDR3 protein: CASSPPDRGPGAFF

clone size: NA
J gene: TRBJ2-3
V gene: TRBV27
CDR3 protein: CASSSTAGRGIGSDTQYF

clone size: NA
J gene: TRBJ1-5
V gene: TRBV7-9
CDR3 protein: CASSLGAYQPQHF

clone size: once
J gene: TRBJ2-2
V gene: TRBV2
CDR3 protein: CASSEPGLGAGELFF

clone size: NA
J gene: TRBJ1-5
V gene: TRBV19
CDR3 protein: CASSTGNNQPQHF

clone size: once
J gene: TRBJ2-7
V gene: TRBV30
CDR3 protein: CAWSDGLAGYQYF

clone size: NA
J gene: TRBJ2-1
V gene: TRBV13
CDR3 protein: CASSLGGLAGVYNEQFF

clone size: NA
J gene: TRBJ2-7
V gene: TRBV7-9
CDR3 protein: CASSLSSIVYWEQYF